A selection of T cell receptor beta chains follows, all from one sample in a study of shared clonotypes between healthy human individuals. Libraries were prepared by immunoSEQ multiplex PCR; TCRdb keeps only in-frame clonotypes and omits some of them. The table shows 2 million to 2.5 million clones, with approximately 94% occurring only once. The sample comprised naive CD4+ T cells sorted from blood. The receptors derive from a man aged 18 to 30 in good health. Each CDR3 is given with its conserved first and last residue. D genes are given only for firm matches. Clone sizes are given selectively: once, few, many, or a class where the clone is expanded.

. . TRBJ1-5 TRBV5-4 TGTGCCAGCAGCTCGGACGTAGGTCAGCCCCAGCATTTT CASSSDVGQPQHF
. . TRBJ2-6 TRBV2 TGTGCCAGCCGAGGCATGGGGTCTAACTCTGGGGCCAACGTCCTGACTTTC CASRGMGSNSGANVLTF
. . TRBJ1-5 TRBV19 TGTGCCAGTAGTATGCGGGGGGGACCTTACGTTGGTCAGCCCCAGCATTTT CASSMRGGPYVGQPQHF
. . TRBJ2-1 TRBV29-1 TGCAGCGTTGAAAAGCGGAACATATACAATGAGCAGTTCTTC CSVEKRNIYNEQFF
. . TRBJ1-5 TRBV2 TGTGCCAGCAGTGACGGTACGGATCAGCCCCAGCATTTT CASSDGTDQPQHF
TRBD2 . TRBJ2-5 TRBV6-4 TGTGCCAGCAGGGGCAATCTAGCGGGCCGTCTAGGGGAGACCCAGTACTTC CASRGNLAGRLGETQYF
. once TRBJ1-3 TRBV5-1 TGCGCCAGCAGCATAGGGGGTTCAGGAAACACCATATATTTT CASSIGGSGNTIYF
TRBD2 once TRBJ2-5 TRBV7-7 TGTGCTAGCAGCCCTACTCCTAGCGGGACTGGACAGACCCAGTACTTC CASSPTPSGTGQTQYF
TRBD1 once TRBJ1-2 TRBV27 TGTGCCAGCACCGCGACAGGGACAAACTATGGCTACACCTTC CASTATGTNYGYTF
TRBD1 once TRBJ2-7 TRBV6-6 TGTGCCAGCGCAGAAGACAGGGGGCGATACGAGCAGTACTTC CASAEDRGRYEQYF
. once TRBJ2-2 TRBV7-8 TGTGCCAGCAGCTTGAAGGGTCTAACGAACACCGGGGAGCTGTTTTTT CASSLKGLTNTGELFF
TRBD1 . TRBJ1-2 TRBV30 TGTGCCTGGGTCCGTCGGGACAGGTCTAACCTCTATGGCTACACCTTC CAWVRRDRSNLYGYTF
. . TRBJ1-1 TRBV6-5 TGTGCCAGCAGTTATCCGGGACAGAACACTGAAGCTTTCTTT CASSYPGQNTEAFF
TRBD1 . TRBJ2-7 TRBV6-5 TGTGCCAGCAGTTACAGGGACAGGGCAAACTACGAGCAGTACTTC CASSYRDRANYEQYF
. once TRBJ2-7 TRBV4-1 TGCGCCAGCAGCCAAGATAGTGCTGGGCGGTGGGGGGAGCAGTACTTC CASSQDSAGRWGEQYF
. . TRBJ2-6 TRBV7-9 TGTGCCAGCAGTCAGATATCTAATGGGGCCAACGTCCTGACTTTC CASSQISNGANVLTF
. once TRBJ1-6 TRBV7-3 TGTGCCAGCAGCGAAGGGAATTATAATTCACCCCTCCACTTT CASSEGNYNSPLHF
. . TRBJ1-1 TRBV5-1 TGCGCCAGCAGCCCTTATTACACGGGTGAAGCTTTCTTT CASSPYYTGEAFF
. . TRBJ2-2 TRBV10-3 TGTGCCACCTGGGGAATGACCGGGGAGCTGTTTTTT CATWGMTGELFF
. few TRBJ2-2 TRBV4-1 TGCGCCAGCAGCCAACCCGGAGGGAGCGGGGAGCTGTTTTTT CASSQPGGSGELFF
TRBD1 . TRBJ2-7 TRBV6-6 TGTGCCAGCAGTAGGACAGGGGGCCCCTACGAGCAGTACTTC CASSRTGGPYEQYF
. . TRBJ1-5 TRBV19 TGTGCCAGTAGGGCGAGCACAGGACCCAAGAGCAATCAGCCCCAGCATTTT CASRASTGPKSNQPQHF
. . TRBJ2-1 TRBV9 TGTGCCAGCAGCGTAGTGGGTAGCCGGAGGGGAAATGAGCAGTTCTTC CASSVVGSRRGNEQFF
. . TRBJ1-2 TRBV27 TGTGCCAGCAGTGACTTCTATGGCTACACCTTC CASSDFYGYTF
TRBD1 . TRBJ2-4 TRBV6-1 TGTGCCAGCAGTGGGCAGACAGGGGCTATCACGCTAGCCAAAAACATTCAGTACTTC CASSGQTGAITLAKNIQYF
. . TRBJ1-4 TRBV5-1 TGCGCCAGCAGCTTCGGGCTGGAGAATGAAAAACTGTTTTTT CASSFGLENEKLFF
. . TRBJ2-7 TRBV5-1 TGCGCCAGCAGCGTTAACAGCTACGAGCAGTACTTC CASSVNSYEQYF
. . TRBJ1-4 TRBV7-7 TGTGCTAGCAGCCGAGAAAGAGGTGAAAAACTGTTTTTT CASSRERGEKLFF
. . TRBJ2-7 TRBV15 TGTGCCACCAGCAGGATAGGTCTCGAGCAGTACTTC CATSRIGLEQYF
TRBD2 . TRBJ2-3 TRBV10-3 TGTGCCATCAGTATTAGCGGGGGGGCGGTAGATACGCAGTATTTT CAISISGGAVDTQYF